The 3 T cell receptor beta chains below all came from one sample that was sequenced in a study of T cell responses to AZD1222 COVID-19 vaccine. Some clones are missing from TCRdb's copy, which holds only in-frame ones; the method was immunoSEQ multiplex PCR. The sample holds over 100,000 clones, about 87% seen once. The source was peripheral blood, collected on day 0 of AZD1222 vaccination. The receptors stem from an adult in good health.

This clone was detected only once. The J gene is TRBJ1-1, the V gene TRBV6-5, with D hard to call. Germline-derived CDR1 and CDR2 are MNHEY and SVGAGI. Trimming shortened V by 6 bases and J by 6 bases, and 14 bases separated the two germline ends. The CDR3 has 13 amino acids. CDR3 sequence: CASSRDRAAEAFF. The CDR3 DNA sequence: TGTGCCAGCAGCCGTGATAGGGCCGCTGAAGCTTTCTTT.

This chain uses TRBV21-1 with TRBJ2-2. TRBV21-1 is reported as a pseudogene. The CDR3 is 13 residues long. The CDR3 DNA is TGTGCCAGCGTCCGTCAGAACACCGGGGAGCTGTTTTTT. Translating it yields CASVRQNTGELFF.

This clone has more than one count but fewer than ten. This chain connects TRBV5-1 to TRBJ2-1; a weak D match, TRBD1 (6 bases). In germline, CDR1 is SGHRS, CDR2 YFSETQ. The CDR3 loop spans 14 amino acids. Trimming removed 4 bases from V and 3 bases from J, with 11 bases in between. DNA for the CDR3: TGCGCCAGCAGCGGGGGCGCGGGCTACAATGAGCAGTTCTTC. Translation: CASSGGAGYNEQFF.